This T cell receptor beta chain was observed in a study of shared clonotypes between healthy human individuals. Study-wide findings and caveats: Among non-shared clonotypes, generation probabilities were lower than among those shared by all four donors.

The ends lost 5 bases at V and 5 bases at J; junction bases unmatched: 7. Germline lookup yields CDR1 SEHNR and CDR2 FQNEAQ (reference sequence). This CDR3 has 16 residues. Some 29,000 T cell genomes (roughly 190 ng DNA) went into each sorted-subset replicate. Repertoires were generated with immunoSEQ multiplex PCR, while TCRdb's copy carries only in-frame clones and drops some. The data hold around 2,000,000 clones, with just under 95% observed a single time. Concerning this clone: Antigen unknown.

Naive CD8 cells lacked CD45RO and underwent positive selection for CCR7, leaving out terminally differentiated effector memory CD45RA+ cells. Those who donated, Caucasian adults without exception, all lived in Nashville, Tennessee. The sequenced sample consisted of naive CD8+ T cells sorted from blood. This sequence joins TRBV7-9 and TRBJ2-2; TRBD2 aligns across 11 bases. The sequence was collected from a man in his late teens or twenties in good health. CDR3 in amino acids: CASSTTSGSWTGELFF. The CDR3 nucleotides are TGTGCCAGCAGCACCACTAGCGGGAGTTGGACCGGGGAGCTGTTTTTT.